One and the same sample provided the 24 T cell receptor beta chains below, sequenced in a study of cytomegalovirus exposure and HLA in healthy donors. It was with 60 Vbeta and 13 Jbeta primers that the PCR ran. Profiling relied on immunoSEQ multiplex PCR, and the TCRdb table lists in-frame clones only, not all of them. Of fewer than 150,000 clones in the sample, about 77% are singletons; the top ten hold less than 5.5%. The sequenced material came from PBMCs. The receptors here all came from a woman in her 30s in good health and CMV-seropositive.

The sample holds a few counts of this clone. The V call is TRBV11-3, the J call TRBJ2-1, with 8 bases fitting TRBD2. V dropped 5 bases and J dropped 6; count of bases not matched to a gene: 12. This CDR3 is 16 amino acids long. Looked up from germline, CDR1 is SGHNT and CDR2 is YENEEA. In DNA, the CDR3 is TGTGCCAGCAGCCCTGGGGGTGGCGGGGGGAGCAATGAGCAGTTCTTC. Translation gives CASSPGGGGGSNEQFF.

This sequence joins TRBV6-1 and TRBJ1-3; a possible D gene is TRBD1 (6 bases). The length of the CDR3 is 14 residues. The germline gives CDR1 MNHNS, CDR2 SASEGT. Trimming left V 4 bases short and J 5 bases short, with 12 bases between. The CDR3 DNA follows: TGTGCCAGCAGTGCGTCAGGGGAACGAAACACCATATATTTT. It translates to CASSASGERNTIYF.

The V call is TRBV7-9, the J call TRBJ1-2, with TRBD1 as a possible D gene (5 bases). Germline CDR1 is SEHNR and CDR2 is FQNEAQ (reference sequence). V was pared by 7 bases and J by 2 bases, with 14 bases between. This CDR3 comprises 14 residues. CDR3: CASKPTEGNYGYTF. Here the CDR3 DNA reads TGTGCCAGCAAACCCACGGAGGGGAACTATGGCTACACCTTC.

The chain combines TRBV5-6 with TRBJ2-1; 8 bases map to TRBD2. The CDR3 contains 16 residues. Germline loops: CDR1 SGHDT, CDR2 YYEEEE. V gave up 7 bases and J gave up 8 bases; unmatched junction bases: 17. CDR3 nucleotide sequence: TGTGCCAGCTGCCAGGCGGGGGGACATGGATGCGATGAGCAGTTCTTC. Protein: CASCQAGGHGCDEQFF. The full variable domain, with the rest looked up from reference TRBV5-6 and TRBJ2-1, is DAGVTQSPTHLIKTRGQQVTLRCSPKSGHDTVSWYQQALGQGPQFIFQYYEEEERQRGNFPDRFSGHQFPNYSSELNVNALLLGDSALYLCASCQAGGHGCDEQFFGPGTRLTVL.

The chain joins TRBV29-1 to TRBJ2-1, with D tentatively TRBD2 (6 bases). In germline, CDR1 is SQVTM, CDR2 ANQGSEA. The CDR3 is 12 residues long. Deletions cut 7 bases from V and 0 bases from J, with 7 bases between. The CDR3 protein is CSAGGSYNEQFF. CDR3 coding DNA: TGCAGCGCCGGGGGCTCCTACAATGAGCAGTTCTTC.

This chain uses TRBV6-1 with TRBJ1-5, with D perhaps TRBD1 (6 bases). Looked up from germline, CDR1 is MNHNS and CDR2 is SASEGT. This CDR3 contains 15 residues. The V end lost 4 bases, the J end lost 7 bases, and 17 bases lay between the germline ends. The CDR3 reads CASSGETGDHQPQHF. DNA of the CDR3: TGTGCCAGCAGTGGGGAGACAGGAGACCACCAGCCCCAGCATTTT.

This clone showed up just once. The genes are TRBV6-4 and TRBJ1-1; D perhaps matches TRBD1 (5 bases). V dropped 0 bases and J dropped 6 bases, with 14 bases sitting between them. Germline values: CDR1 MRHNA, CDR2 SNTAGT. The CDR3 contains 15 residues. The CDR3 region is CASSDSGRPGAEAFF. The CDR3 DNA reads TGTGCCAGCAGTGACTCGGGACGCCCGGGGGCTGAAGCTTTCTTT.

The V call is TRBV6-5, the J call TRBJ1-1; tentative D call: TRBD1 (5 bases). The CDR3 totals 14 residues. The ends were cut back, 1 base at V and 4 bases at J, with 10 bases in the middle. CDR1 MNHEY and CDR2 SVGAGI come from the germline V gene. The CDR3, as DNA: TGTGCCAGCAGTTACTTGGGGGGTCTCACTGAAGCTTTCTTT. Translated: CASSYLGGLTEAFF.

This clone was observed a handful of times. The rearrangement links TRBV5-1 to TRBJ1-2; the match to TRBD1 covers 7 bases. Germline CDR1 and CDR2: SGHRS and YFSETQ. The junction had 5 bases not matched to a gene; V was cut back by 2 bases and J by 7 bases. The CDR3 sequence is 13 residues long. CDR3 loop: CASSFDRAFGYTF. CDR3 nucleotide sequence: TGCGCCAGCAGCTTCGACAGGGCTTTTGGCTACACCTTC.

The V call is TRBV2, the J call TRBJ1-2; D uncertain. The CDR3 contains 17 residues. With 0 bases removed from V and 0 bases from J, the gap between germline ends came to 14 bases. Germline CDR1 is SNHLY and CDR2 is FYNNEI. For the CDR3, the DNA is TGTGCCAGCAGTGAAGCGTTCGGAGACCGCGCTAACTATGGCTACACCTTC. Protein product: CASSEAFGDRANYGYTF.

The chain's CDR3 is CASRPGTDHTEAFF. The CDR3 nucleotides read TGTGCCAGTAGACCCGGGACAGATCACACTGAAGCTTTCTTT. This chain links TRBV19 with TRBJ1-1; TRBD1 matches 7 bases. The germline gives CDR1 LNHDA, CDR2 SQIVND (reference sequence). V lost 6 bases and J lost 3; bases outside the gene matches: 7. The CDR3 covers 14 residues.

The CDR3 loop reads CASKEQGTGTGELFF. The DNA for the CDR3 is TGCGCCAGCAAAGAACAGGGTACAGGCACCGGGGAGCTGTTTTTT. V gene TRBV5-1 combines with J gene TRBJ2-2; D possibly corresponds to TRBD1 (6 bases). Trimming cost V 6 bases and J 4 bases, with 16 bases left between them. The CDR3 is 15 amino acids. The germline CDR1 and CDR2 sequences are SGHRS and YFSETQ.

The gene calls are TRBV4-2 and TRBJ2-3; TRBD1 is a possible D gene (5 bases). The CDR3 consists of 14 residues. V lost 1 base to trimming and J lost 5 bases, with 10 bases between them. The germline V gene encodes CDR1 LGHNA and CDR2 YNFKEQ. Here the CDR3 reads CASSQGQGVDTQYF. The CDR3 DNA reads as TGTGCCAGCAGCCAAGGTCAGGGCGTAGATACGCAGTATTTT.

The chain recombines TRBV5-4 with TRBJ2-1; perhaps TRBD1 as D (7 bases). The V and J ends lost 4 bases and 8 bases respectively, with 16 bases between them. This CDR3 comprises 14 residues. Per the germline V gene, CDR1 is SGHNT and CDR2 is YYREEE (reference sequence). The CDR3 nucleotides read TGTGCCAGCAGCCCACGACAGGGAGGCGATGAGCAGTTCTTC. Amino acids: CASSPRQGGDEQFF.

In this sample, this clone turned up once. This chain joins TRBV30 and TRBJ1-2; D might be TRBD1 (6 bases). The CDR3 has 14 residues. Germline-derived CDR1 and CDR2 are GTSNPN and SVGIG (reference sequence). Trimming took off 3 bases at V and 4 bases at J, with 15 bases between the two ends. CDR3 nucleotide sequence: TGTGCCTGGAGCCGAGGGGGTTACGGCTATGGCTACACCTTC. Translated: CAWSRGGYGYGYTF. Based on the CDR3 plus reference TRBV30 and TRBJ1-2, the full variable domain is SQTIHQWPATLVQPVGSPLSLECTVEGTSNPNLYWYRQAAGRGLQLLFYSVGIGQISSEVPQNLSASRPQDRQFILSSKKLLLSDSGFYLCAWSRGGYGYGYTFGSGTRLTVV.

This rearrangement joins TRBV7-9 to TRBJ1-4, with TRBD1 matching 7 bases. This CDR3 has 14 amino acids. The ends lost 0 bases at V and 8 bases at J; junction bases unmatched: 3. Germline values: CDR1 SEHNR, CDR2 FQNEAQ (reference sequence). Written as DNA, the CDR3 is TGTGCCAGCAGCTTAGCACAGGGGCTGGAAAAACTGTTTTTT. This gives the protein CASSLAQGLEKLFF.

This chain links TRBV11-2 with TRBJ2-5, with TRBD2 identical over 7 bases. This CDR3 spans 13 amino acids. Germline lookup yields CDR1 SGHAT and CDR2 FQNNGV. Trimming removed 8 bases from V and 4 bases from J; junction bases left unmatched: 7. This CDR3 is CASGGGVGETQYF. As DNA, the CDR3 is TGTGCCAGCGGTGGGGGGGTCGGAGAGACCCAGTACTTC. The full variable domain, completed using reference TRBV11-2 and TRBJ2-5, is EAGVAQSPRYKIIEKRQSVAFWCNPISGHATLYWYQQILGQGPKLLIQFQNNGVVDDSQLPKDRFSAERLKGVDSTLKIQPAKLEDSAVYLCASGGGVGETQYFGPGTRLLVL.

This CDR3 is CASSSRVSNQPQHF. CDR3 DNA: TGTGCCAGCAGTTCCAGGGTTAGCAATCAGCCCCAGCATTTT. This sequence joins TRBV6-5 and TRBJ1-5; maybe TRBD1 (5 bases). The V end was cut by 4 bases, the J end by 0 bases, with 7 bases between. Germline V lookup: CDR1 MNHEY, CDR2 SVGAGI. The CDR3 has 14 residues.

CDR3 residues: CASSLARGLLSSYNEQFF. DNA of the CDR3: TGTGCCAGCAGCTTGGCGCGGGGACTTCTCAGCTCCTACAATGAGCAGTTCTTC. The rearrangement uses TRBV5-6 and TRBJ2-1; possible D gene TRBD2, 6 bases. The CDR3 is 18 residues long. Germline V gene data show CDR1 as SGHDT and CDR2 as YYEEEE. Trimming took 0 bases from V and 0 from J, leaving 16 bases between them.

A few counts support this clone. V is TRBV7-3 and J is TRBJ1-1; 10 bases are shared with TRBD1. The CDR3 length is 14 residues. With V trimmed by 5 bases and J by 2 bases, 2 bases remained unmatched. Germline V CDR1 and CDR2: SGHTA, FQGTGA. DNA of the CDR3: TGTGCCAGCAGCCGGGACAGGGGAAACACTGAAGCTTTCTTT. Translated, it gives CASSRDRGNTEAFF. Combining the CDR3 with reference TRBV7-3 and TRBJ1-1 gives the whole variable domain GAGVSQTPSNKVTEKGKYVELRCDPISGHTALYWYRQSLGQGPEFLIYFQGTGAADDSGLPNDRFFAVRPEGSVSTLKIQRTERGDSAVYLCASSRDRGNTEAFFGQGTRLTVV.

This chain uses TRBV5-1 with TRBJ2-7; TRBD2 matches 11 bases. The CDR3 has 20 residues. Germline V gene sequence: CDR1 SGHRS, CDR2 YFSETQ. After removal of 4 bases from V and 1 base from J, the junction contained 19 bases not matched to a gene. As DNA, the CDR3 is TGCGCCAGCAGCGCCGCCTACCTAGCGGGGGGCATAATTGGGTCCTACGAGCAGTACTTC. It is translated as CASSAAYLAGGIIGSYEQYF.

Here the CDR3 reads CASSALGQGENEQFF. CDR3 bases: TGTGCCAGCAGTGCTTTAGGACAGGGTGAGAATGAGCAGTTCTTC. The chain combines TRBV6-5 with TRBJ2-1; the match to TRBD1 covers 8 bases. The germline V gene encodes CDR1 MNHEY and CDR2 SVGAGI. The junction had 10 bases not matched to a gene; V was cut back by 5 bases and J by 7 bases. There are 15 residues in the CDR3.

The chain combines TRBV5-4 with TRBJ2-3, with 8 positions matching TRBD1. Germline loops: CDR1 SGHNT, CDR2 YYREEE (reference sequence). Trimming removed 5 bases from V and 3 bases from J; junction bases left unmatched: 8. CDR3 size: 15 residues. The CDR3 region is CASRLGQGGTDTQYF. The DNA of the CDR3 is TGTGCCAGCAGGCTTGGACAGGGTGGGACAGATACGCAGTATTTT.

The chain uses TRBV5-1 and TRBJ2-3; D is undetermined. The CDR3 consists of 14 residues. CDR1 and CDR2 (germline): SGHRS, YFSETQ. Deletions cut 3 bases from V and 5 bases from J, with 13 bases between. CDR3 coding DNA: TGCGCCAGCAGCTACCGCTGGGCCAGAGATACGCAGTATTTT. Translating it yields CASSYRWARDTQYF.